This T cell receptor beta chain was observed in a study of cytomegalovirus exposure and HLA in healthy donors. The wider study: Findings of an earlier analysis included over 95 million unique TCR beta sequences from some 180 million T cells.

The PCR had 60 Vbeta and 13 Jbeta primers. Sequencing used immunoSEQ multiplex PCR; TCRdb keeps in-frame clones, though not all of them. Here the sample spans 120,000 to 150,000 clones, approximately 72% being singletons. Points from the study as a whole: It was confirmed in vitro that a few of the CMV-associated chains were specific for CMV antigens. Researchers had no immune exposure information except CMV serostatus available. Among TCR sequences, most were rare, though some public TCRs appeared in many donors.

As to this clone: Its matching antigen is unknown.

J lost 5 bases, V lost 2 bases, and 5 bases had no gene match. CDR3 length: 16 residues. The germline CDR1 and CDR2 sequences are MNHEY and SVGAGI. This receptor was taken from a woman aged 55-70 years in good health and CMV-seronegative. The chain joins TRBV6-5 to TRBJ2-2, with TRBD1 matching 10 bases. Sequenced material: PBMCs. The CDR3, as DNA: TGTGCCAGCAGTTACCTCCAGGGACAGGGGACCGGGGAGCTGTTTTTT. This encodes CASSYLQGQGTGELFF.